This entry lists 6 T cell receptor beta chains sequenced from one sample in a study of blood T cell repertoires in COVID-19. Here immunoSEQ multiplex PCR was the method, and the copy in TCRdb shows in-frame clones only, minus some. The sample yields about 330,000 clones, 80% to 90% seen once. Input material: PBMCs or T cells enriched from blood (not recorded which). All receptors come from a woman in her twenties or thirties who had recovered from COVID-19.

The chain uses TRBV12-3 or TRBV12-4 and TRBJ1-4, with D possibly being TRBD1 (5 bases). V was cut by 6 bases and J by 5 bases, with 10 bases left in between. The CDR3 contains 13 residues. In nucleotides, the CDR3 is TGTGCCAGCAGAAGGGGAACGAATGAAAAACTGTTTTTT. This translates into CASRRGTNEKLFF.

The CDR3 protein is CASSAVDSPQHF. The DNA of the CDR3 is TGTGCCAGCAGCGCCGTGGACTCGCCCCAGCATTTT. The chain joins TRBV6-5 to TRBJ1-5; D call uncertain. The CDR3 is made up of 12 amino acids. Trimming took off 6 bases at V and 9 bases at J, with 12 bases between the two ends. CDR1 MNHEY and CDR2 SVGAGI come from the germline V gene.

The chain recombines TRBV29-1 with TRBJ1-2; 7 nucleotides align to TRBD1. With V trimmed by 5 bases and J by 6 bases, 12 bases remained unmatched. Germline loops: CDR1 SQVTM, CDR2 ANQGSEA. The CDR3 covers 14 residues. Here the CDR3 reads CSVRMGPGQHGYTF. Written as DNA, the CDR3 is TGCAGCGTTCGGATGGGGCCGGGACAGCATGGCTACACCTTC.

This chain connects TRBV5-1 to TRBJ2-5; TRBD2 matches at 12 bases. Germline V gene data show CDR1 as SGHRS and CDR2 as YFSETQ. There are 17 residues in the CDR3. The V and J ends lost 1 base and 2 bases, in that order; junction bases with no gene match: 6. The CDR3 bases are TGCGCCAGCAGCTTGCCTAGCGGGGGGGCTGGTCAAGAGACCCAGTACTTC. Amino acid sequence: CASSLPSGGAGQETQYF. The entire variable domain, with the rest obtained from reference TRBV5-1 and TRBJ2-5, is as follows: KAGVTQTPRYLIKTRGQQVTLSCSPISGHRSVSWYQQTPGQGLQFLFEYFSETQRNKGNFPGRFSGRQFSNSRSEMNVSTLELGDSALYLCASSLPSGGAGQETQYFGPGTRLLVL.

Comments on this clone: Other DNA variants within this sample encode the same CDR3. The V call is TRBV9, the J call TRBJ2-7; TRBD1 agrees at 7 bases. V gave up 0 bases and J gave up 2 bases; unmatched junction bases: 2. The CDR3 runs to 14 residues. Per germline, CDR1 SGDLS and CDR2 YYNGEE. CDR3 residues: CASSVGGGTYEQYF. The CDR3 region has the DNA TGTGCCAGCAGCGTAGGAGGGGGCACCTACGAGCAGTACTTC.

This chain links TRBV15 with TRBJ2-3, with 9 bases fitting TRBD2. Trimming cost V 3 bases and J 2 bases; bases outside gene matches: 6. This CDR3 has 16 residues. Germline assignment: CDR1 LNHNV and CDR2 YYDKDF (reference sequence). The CDR3 DNA follows: TGTGCCACCAGCAGTGGGCTAGCGGGGAACACAGATACGCAGTATTTT. This encodes CATSSGLAGNTDTQYF.